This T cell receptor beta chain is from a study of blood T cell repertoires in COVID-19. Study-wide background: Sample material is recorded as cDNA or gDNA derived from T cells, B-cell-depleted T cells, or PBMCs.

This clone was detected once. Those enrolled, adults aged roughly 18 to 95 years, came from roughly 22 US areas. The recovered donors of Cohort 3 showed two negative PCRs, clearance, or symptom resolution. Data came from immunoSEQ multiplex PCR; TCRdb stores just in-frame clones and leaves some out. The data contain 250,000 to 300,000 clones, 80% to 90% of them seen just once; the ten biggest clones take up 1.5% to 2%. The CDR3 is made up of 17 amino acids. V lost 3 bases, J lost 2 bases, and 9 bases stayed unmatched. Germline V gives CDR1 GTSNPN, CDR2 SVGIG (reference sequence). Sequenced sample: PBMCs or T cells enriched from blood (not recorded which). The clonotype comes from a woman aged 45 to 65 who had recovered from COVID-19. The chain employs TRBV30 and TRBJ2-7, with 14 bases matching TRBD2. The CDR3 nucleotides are TGTGCCTGGAGAGAGGAGACTAGCGGGAGGGTCGCCTACGAGCAGTACTTC. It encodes CAWREETSGRVAYEQYF.